This entry lists 24 T cell receptor beta chains sequenced from one sample in a study of T cells in Graves' hyperthyroidism and ophthalmopathy. Using RNA transcripts as the source, TCR beta CDR3 regions were amplified. When the TCR CDR3 underwent first-round RT-PCR, the HTBI primer set was used. TCRdb independently ran MiXCR on the multiplex PCR reads; one entry per CDR3 protein. The repertoire consists of around 200,000 distinct CDR3 sequences, with approximately 17% occurring once and the leading ten covering 25% to 30%. The sequenced sample was blood. Receptors originate from a woman between 45 and 60 years old with Graves' hyperthyroidism.

Worth noting for this clonotype: A read error may be the cause here, since a much bigger clone is one base away. The rearrangement uses TRBV19 and TRBJ2-3; D is uncertain. Germline V gene data show CDR1 as LNHDA and CDR2 as SQIVND (reference sequence). This CDR3 region has 13 residues. Trimming removed 7 bases from V and 5 bases from J, with 13 bases in between. In DNA, the CDR3 is TGTGCCAGTACTATGGCTAGGATAGATACGCAGTATTTT. Translated: CASTMARIDTQYF. Complete variable domain (other parts from reference TRBV19 and TRBJ2-3): DGGITQSPKYLFRKEGQNVTLSCEQNLNHDAMYWYRQDPGQGLRLIYYSQIVNDFQKGDIAEGYSVSREKKESFPLTVTSAQKNPTAFYLCASTMARIDTQYFGPGTRLTVL.

This clonotype has ten or more counts. The rearrangement uses TRBV6-1 and TRBJ1-6; 7 nucleotides align to TRBD1. Per germline, CDR1 MNHNS and CDR2 SASEGT. The CDR3 has 15 amino acids. With 6 bases clipped from V and 9 bases from J, the junction kept 11 bases outside the gene matches. CDR3 DNA: TGTGCCAGCAGACCTTCGGAGGGGGCGGTTTCACCCCTCCACTTT. Its protein is CASRPSEGAVSPLHF.

The table lists this clonotype with many counts. This chain uses TRBV2 with TRBJ2-3; D uncertain. The CDR3 consists of 16 residues. Per the germline V gene, CDR1 is SNHLY and CDR2 is FYNNEI. Trimming stripped 0 bases from V and 2 bases from J, with 12 bases between. Written as DNA, the CDR3 is TGTGCCAGCAGTGAAGCATCGGCAGTCAACACAGATACGCAGTATTTT. This gives the protein CASSEASAVNTDTQYF.

This clonotype was recorded many times. The chain combines TRBV20-1 with TRBJ2-7; 7 bases are a match to TRBD2. The V gene's germline CDR1 is DFQATT and CDR2 SNEGSKA (reference sequence). CDR3 size: 13 residues. The V gene end was trimmed by 6 bases and the J gene end by 4 bases; junction bases not matched to a gene: 9. CDR3 DNA sequence: TGCAGTGCCCCGGGGGGTAGGTTTTACGAGCAGTACTTC. Its protein product is CSAPGGRFYEQYF.

This clonotype has at least ten counts. The chain carries TRBV10-3 and TRBJ1-1; D gene unclear. CDR1 and CDR2 from the germline V gene are ENHRY and SYGVKD. V was trimmed by 0 bases and J by 1 base, leaving 9 bases between them. The CDR3 has 15 residues. For the CDR3, the DNA is TGTGCCATCAGTGAGTCGGTGGCTAGGAACACTGAAGCTTTCTTT. Translated: CAISESVARNTEAFF.

This chain uses TRBV6-2 or TRBV6-3 with TRBJ2-7; D unresolved. V shed 2 bases and J shed 0 bases, with 14 bases lying between them. Germline CDR1 MNHEY, CDR2 SVGEGT. The CDR3 has 16 amino acids. The CDR3 loop reads CASSYIVLAASYEQYF. CDR3 nucleotides: TGTGCCAGCAGTTACATAGTTCTCGCCGCCTCCTACGAGCAGTACTTC.

This clonotype was observed many times. The chain couples TRBV7-9 to TRBJ2-7, with no clear D. The V end lost 1 base, the J end lost 2 bases, and 9 bases lay between the germline ends. Germline CDR1 SEHNR, CDR2 FQNEAQ (reference sequence). CDR3 length: 14 residues. CDR3 sequence: CASSLVEVTYEQYF. CDR3 nucleotides: TGTGCCAGCAGCTTAGTTGAAGTAACCTACGAGCAGTACTTC.

The V and J genes are TRBV3-1 and TRBJ1-5; D gene ambiguous. The CDR3 has 14 amino acids. Trimming pared 1 base from V and 1 base from J, leaving 5 bases between. Germline V gene lookup returns CDR1 LGHDT and CDR2 YNNKEL (reference sequence). CDR3 in DNA: TGTGCCAGCAGCCAAGGCCAGAGCAATCAGCCCCAGCATTTT. Its translation: CASSQGQSNQPQHF. Filled out from reference TRBV3-1 and TRBJ1-5, the complete variable domain reads DTAVSQTPKYLVTQMGNDKSIKCEQNLGHDTMYWYKQDSKKFLKIMFSYNNKELIINETVPNRFSPKSPDKAHLNLHINSLELGDSAVYFCASSQGQSNQPQHFGDGTRLSIL.

There are many counts of this clonotype. The chain couples TRBV10-2 to TRBJ2-3; no clear D gene. Germline CDR1 WSHSY, CDR2 SAAADI. The CDR3 totals 13 residues. The V end was cut by 10 bases, the J end by 2 bases, with 13 bases between. CDR3 coding DNA: TGCGCCACCGAGACCGCCCTCACAGATACGCAGTATTTT. Its protein is CATETALTDTQYF.

This clonotype was observed at least ten times. The chain employs TRBV24-1 and TRBJ1-2, with D perhaps matching TRBD1 (5 bases). Per the germline V gene, CDR1 is KGHDR and CDR2 is SFDVKD. CDR3 length: 13 residues. V gave up 4 bases and J gave up 7 bases, with 12 bases separating them. Written as DNA, the CDR3 is TGTGCCACCAGTGAGCAGGGTGCCGTTGGCTACACCTTC. Translated: CATSEQGAVGYTF.

This chain connects TRBV24-1 to TRBJ2-7; D is perhaps TRBD2 (5 bases). V lost 4 bases, J lost 6 bases, and 15 bases lay in between. The CDR3 length is 14 residues. Germline V lookup: CDR1 KGHDR, CDR2 SFDVKD. The CDR3 DNA reads TGTGCCACCAGTGACCCCGCGAGGGCTGGCGAGCAGTACTTC. The encoded protein is CATSDPARAGEQYF.

This clonotype was seen at least ten times. The chain employs TRBV11-2 and TRBJ2-1, with D uncertain. This CDR3 is built from 13 residues. In germline, CDR1 is SGHAT, CDR2 FQNNGV. V lost 2 bases and J 3 bases, leaving 5 bases between the germline ends. The CDR3 region is CASSLPSYNEQFF. The CDR3 nucleotides read TGTGCCAGCAGCTTACCAAGCTACAATGAGCAGTTCTTC.

This clonotype has ten or more counts. J is TRBJ1-6 and V is TRBV7-2; a possible D gene is TRBD1 (6 bases). This CDR3 region has 14 residues. Trimming took 5 bases from V and 10 from J, leaving 15 bases between them. Per germline, CDR1 SGHTA and CDR2 FQGNSA. Here the CDR3 reads CASSHTGKGSPLHF. The CDR3 nucleotides are TGTGCCAGCAGCCATACAGGGAAAGGGTCACCCCTCCACTTT.

Many counts were recorded for this clonotype. This chain connects TRBV2 to TRBJ1-5, with a tentative D call TRBD1 (5 bases). Per the germline V gene, CDR1 is SNHLY and CDR2 is FYNNEI. The length of the CDR3 is 15 residues. V was trimmed by 3 bases and J by 0 bases, leaving 9 bases between them. DNA for the CDR3: TGTGCCAGCAGTGACGGGACGGCTAGCAATCAGCCCCAGCATTTT. Amino acids: CASSDGTASNQPQHF. The whole variable domain, remainder taken from reference TRBV2 and TRBJ1-5, is EPEVTQTPSHQVTQMGQEVILRCVPISNHLYFYWYRQILGQKVEFLVSFYNNEISEKSEIFDDQFSVERPDGSNFTLKIRSTKLEDSAMYFCASSDGTASNQPQHFGDGTRLSIL.

The chain couples TRBV19 to TRBJ2-1; TRBD1 might be the D (5 bases). Germline V gene sequence: CDR1 LNHDA, CDR2 SQIVND (reference sequence). The V end was cut by 5 bases, the J end by 3 bases, with 8 bases between. The CDR3 runs 13 residues. The CDR3 protein is CASSAQVYNEQFF. The CDR3 nucleotides read TGTGCCAGTAGTGCACAGGTCTACAATGAGCAGTTCTTC.

In this sample, this clonotype turned up a few times. V and J are TRBV9 and TRBJ2-1; D call uncertain. The CDR3 runs to 12 residues. Trimming took off 4 bases at V and 10 bases at J, with 12 bases between the two ends. In germline, CDR1 is SGDLS, CDR2 YYNGEE. The CDR3 nucleotides are TGTGCCAGCAGCCTCGACCTGGCGGAGCAGTTCTTC. Protein sequence: CASSLDLAEQFF.

This clonotype showed up many times. This chain uses TRBV7-2 with TRBJ1-1; 7 nucleotides agree with TRBD1. The germline gives CDR1 SGHTA, CDR2 FQGNSA. The V and J ends lost 4 bases and 4 bases, in that order; junction bases with no gene match: 6. The CDR3 is 14 residues long. CDR3 DNA: TGTGCCAGCAGCTCCCAGGGGGGGACCACTGAAGCTTTCTTT. As protein: CASSSQGGTTEAFF.

This clonotype has at least ten counts. The chain carries TRBV28 and TRBJ1-2; 7 bases are a match to TRBD1. This CDR3 comprises 13 residues. The germline gives CDR1 MDHEN, CDR2 SYDVKM. Trimming removed 5 bases from V and 8 bases from J; junction bases left unmatched: 8. CDR3 coding DNA: TGTGCCAGCAGTCCCGACAGGGCCGGGGGCTACACCTTC. This translates into CASSPDRAGGYTF.

The chain links TRBV28 to TRBJ1-1, with 12 bases identical to TRBD1. This CDR3 is built from 17 residues. V lost 5 bases, J lost 5 bases, and 12 bases stayed unmatched. Germline V gene data show CDR1 as MDHEN and CDR2 as SYDVKM. CDR3 nucleotides: TGTGCCAGCAGTCCGGCCGGGACAGGGGGCGTTTGGACTGAAGCTTTCTTT. Translated, it gives CASSPAGTGGVWTEAFF.

This clonotype was seen many times. The CDR3 is CATSRVGTYTEAFF. The CDR3 region has the DNA TGTGCCACCAGCAGAGTTGGGACCTACACTGAAGCTTTCTTT. The V call is TRBV15, the J call TRBJ1-1, with a weak D call TRBD1 (5 bases). Germline V gene sequence: CDR1 LNHNV, CDR2 YYDKDF (reference sequence). This CDR3 is built from 14 residues. V was clipped by 1 base and J by 3 bases, with 9 bases between them.

The table lists this clonotype with many counts. The J gene is TRBJ1-6, the V gene TRBV7-9; 7 nucleotides match TRBD1. This CDR3 region has 15 residues. Losses at the gene ends were 7 bases for V and 5 bases for J; bases not matched to a gene: 8. Germline V gives CDR1 SEHNR, CDR2 FQNEAQ (reference sequence). The CDR3 nucleotides read TGTGCCAGCACCTTGGACAGGATTGATAATTCACCCCTCCACTTT. It translates to CASTLDRIDNSPLHF.

This clonotype showed up just a few times. The V gene is TRBV6-4, the J gene TRBJ2-1; TRBD2 matches at 10 bases. V shed 8 bases and J 2 bases; nucleotides not matched to a gene: 6. The length of the CDR3 is 15 residues. Germline assignment: CDR1 MRHNA and CDR2 SNTAGT. This CDR3 reads CASFGGLAPYNEQFF. The CDR3 region has the DNA TGTGCCAGCTTTGGGGGACTAGCGCCCTACAATGAGCAGTTCTTC.

The chain employs TRBV7-2 and TRBJ1-1; D is uncertain. Trimming pared 4 bases from V and 1 base from J, leaving 10 bases between. The CDR3 length is 14 residues. Germline CDR1 reads SGHTA; CDR2 reads FQGNSA. The CDR3 reads CASSSWAGNTEAFF. The DNA for the CDR3 is TGTGCCAGCAGCTCATGGGCGGGGAACACTGAAGCTTTCTTT.

There are many counts of this clonotype. This chain connects TRBV5-1 to TRBJ1-2; no clear D gene. CDR1 SGHRS and CDR2 YFSETQ come from the germline V gene. The CDR3 loop spans 13 amino acids. V lost 2 bases to trimming and J lost 7 bases, with 12 bases between them. This CDR3 is CASSLSGYGGYTF. The CDR3 coding sequence is TGCGCCAGCAGCTTATCAGGATATGGTGGCTACACCTTC.